This record concerns one TCR beta chain sequence. The source of the sample is a study of T cells after yellow fever vaccination. The CDR3 has 15 amino acids. Per the germline V gene, CDR1 is LGHDT and CDR2 is YNNKEL (reference sequence). Trimming took 6 bases from V and 2 from J; bases not matched to a gene: 9. Each CDR3 protein gets one entry after TCRdb re-called the 5' RACE reads with MiXCR. Of approximately 610,000 distinct CDR3 sequences in the sample, approximately 16% were seen once. The TCR comes from a man younger than 35 who received the YFV17D yellow fever vaccine. The V call is TRBV3-1, the J call TRBJ2-7; 8 bases are a match to TRBD1. The sequenced sample was PBMCs, obtained 4 to 5 days after the first yellow fever vaccination. This CDR3 is CASSQTWDRTYEQYF. Here the CDR3 DNA reads TGTGCCAGCAGTCAGACTTGGGACAGGACCTACGAGCAGTACTTC.